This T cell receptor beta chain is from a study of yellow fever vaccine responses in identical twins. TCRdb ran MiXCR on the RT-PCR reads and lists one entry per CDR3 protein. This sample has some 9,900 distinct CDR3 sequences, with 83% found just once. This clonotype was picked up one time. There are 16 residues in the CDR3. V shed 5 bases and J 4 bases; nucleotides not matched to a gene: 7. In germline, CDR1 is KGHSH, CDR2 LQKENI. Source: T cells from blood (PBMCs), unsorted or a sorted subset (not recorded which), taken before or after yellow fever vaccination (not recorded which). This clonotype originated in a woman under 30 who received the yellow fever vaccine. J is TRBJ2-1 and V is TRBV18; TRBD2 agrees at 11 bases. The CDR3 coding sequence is TGTGCCAGCTCATCTGGGACTAGCGGCCGATACAATGAGCAGTTCTTC. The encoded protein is CASSSGTSGRYNEQFF.